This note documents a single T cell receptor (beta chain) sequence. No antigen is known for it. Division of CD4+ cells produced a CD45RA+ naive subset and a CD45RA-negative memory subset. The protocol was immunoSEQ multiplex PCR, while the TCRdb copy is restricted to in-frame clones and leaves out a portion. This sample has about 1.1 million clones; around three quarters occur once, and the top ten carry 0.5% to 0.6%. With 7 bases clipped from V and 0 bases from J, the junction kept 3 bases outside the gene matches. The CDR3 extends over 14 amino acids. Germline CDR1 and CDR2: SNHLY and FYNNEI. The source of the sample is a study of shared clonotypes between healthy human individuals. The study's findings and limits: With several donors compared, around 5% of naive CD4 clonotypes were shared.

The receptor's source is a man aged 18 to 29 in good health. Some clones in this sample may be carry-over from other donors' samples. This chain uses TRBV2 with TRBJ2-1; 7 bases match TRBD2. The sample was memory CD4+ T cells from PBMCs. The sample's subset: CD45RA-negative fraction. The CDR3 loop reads CASNERDSYNEQFF. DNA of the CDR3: TGTGCCAGCAATGAGCGGGACTCCTACAATGAGCAGTTCTTC.